What follows are 15 T cell receptor beta chains derived from one specimen sequenced in a study of human T cells and chemical hapten exposure. In TCRdb, the RACE reads were re-called with MiXCR into one record per CDR3 protein. The sample lists fewer than 200,000 distinct CDR3 sequences, around 30% occurring once. Time point indicated: patch test 3, about 24 weeks after DPC sensitization. Noted treatment: therapeutic diphenylcyclopropenone sensitization with weekly scalp DPC. This specimen was whole blood, taken in connection with sensitization to the hapten diphenylcyclopropenone (DPC). These receptors were taken from a young woman with alopecia areata. Some clones in this sample may be carry-over from other donors' samples.

The chain is built from TRBV6-4 and TRBJ2-3; a possible D gene is TRBD1 (5 bases). The ends were cut back, 5 bases at V and 3 bases at J, with 9 bases in the middle. The CDR3 length is 13 residues. Germline CDR1 is MRHNA and CDR2 is SNTAGT. Here the CDR3 DNA reads TGTGCCAGCAGTCAGGGTCGGACAGATACGCAGTATTTT. Its translation is CASSQGRTDTQYF.

This chain connects TRBV9 to TRBJ2-2, with TRBD2 identical over 11 bases. The CDR3 contains 17 residues. Germline CDR1 reads SGDLS; CDR2 reads YYNGEE. Trimming at V came to 0 bases and at J to 0 bases, leaving 1 base not matched to a gene. The CDR3 region is CASSVGGLAANTGELFF. The DNA of the CDR3 is TGTGCCAGCAGCGTAGGGGGACTAGCGGCGAACACCGGGGAGCTGTTTTTT.

There are a few counts of this clonotype. The chain joins TRBV10-3 to TRBJ1-5; TRBD1 agrees at 7 bases. Germline assignment: CDR1 ENHRY and CDR2 SYGVKD. This CDR3 is 13 amino acids long. Germline trimming cut 6 bases from V and 4 bases from J; bases unmatched to any gene: 3. CDR3 coding DNA: TGTGCCATCAGGGGACAGAATAATCAGCCCCAGCATTTT. Its translation: CAIRGQNNQPQHF.

The chain couples TRBV2 to TRBJ2-1, with 10 bases fitting TRBD2. The trim removed 9 bases at V and 9 bases at J, leaving 11 bases unmatched. This CDR3 is built from 14 residues. Germline V gives CDR1 SNHLY, CDR2 FYNNEI. The CDR3 DNA reads TGTGCCAGGAGCGGGGGGGCCGGAATGGTTGAGCAGTTCTTC. Encoded protein: CARSGGAGMVEQFF.

The chain couples TRBV20-1 to TRBJ2-7, with 7 bases fitting TRBD2. The V segment lost 5 bases and the J segment 6 bases; nucleotides outside the gene matches: 13. The CDR3 length is 14 residues. CDR1 is DFQATT, CDR2 SNEGSKA, per germline (reference sequence). The CDR3 coding sequence is TGCAGTGCTGGGAGGGGACTGGATTTAACCGAGCAGTACTTC. Translation gives CSAGRGLDLTEQYF.

This clonotype has just a few counts. V and J are TRBV4-3 and TRBJ1-2; D gene uncertain. The CDR3 contains 13 residues. V lost 0 bases and J 7 bases, leaving 9 bases between the germline ends. Per germline, CDR1 LGHNA and CDR2 YSLEER. The CDR3 nucleotides read TGCGCCAGCAGCCAAGATGGAGGGAGTGGCTACACCTTC. Protein: CASSQDGGSGYTF.

This clonotype was picked up many times. This chain links TRBV29-1 with TRBJ2-3, with no clear D. The CDR3 covers 12 residues. V lost 4 bases and J 2 bases, leaving 7 bases between the germline ends. Per the germline V gene, CDR1 is SQVTM and CDR2 is ANQGSEA. CDR3 coding DNA: TGCAGCGTTGGTACTCCCACAGATACGCAGTATTTT. Translation: CSVGTPTDTQYF.

The chain couples TRBV6-2 or TRBV6-3 to TRBJ2-6; D uncertain. The CDR3 has 13 amino acids. Between the trimmed V and J ends, which lost 10 bases and 2 bases, there was a span of 9 bases. Germline assignment: CDR1 MNHEY and CDR2 SVGEGT. The CDR3 loop reads CATILPGANVLTF. CDR3 bases: TGTGCCACCATCCTACCTGGGGCCAACGTCCTGACTTTC.

The J gene is TRBJ2-7, the V gene TRBV20-1; 9 nucleotides line up with TRBD1. Germline CDR1 reads DFQATT; CDR2 reads SNEGSKA (reference sequence). V shed 5 bases, J shed 2 bases, and the junction held 10 bases outside the gene matches. The CDR3 has 15 amino acids. CDR3 amino acids: CSAQDRDRDPYEQYF. The CDR3, as DNA: TGCAGTGCTCAGGACCGGGACAGGGACCCCTACGAGCAGTACTTC.

This clonotype was counted only a few times. The V gene is TRBV7-2, the J gene TRBJ1-1; 8 bases agree with TRBD1. Germline values: CDR1 SGHTA, CDR2 FQGNSA. V lost 6 bases and J lost 4; bases outside the gene matches: 10. This CDR3 has 15 residues. The CDR3: CASRSRTGTGTEAFF. The CDR3 DNA reads as TGTGCCAGCAGATCCCGGACAGGGACGGGCACTGAAGCTTTCTTT.

This clonotype was seen more than once but under ten times. The V gene is TRBV30, the J gene TRBJ1-5; D not resolved. The CDR3 loop spans 15 amino acids. Germline lookup yields CDR1 GTSNPN and CDR2 SVGIG (reference sequence). V gave up 5 bases and J gave up 3 bases, with 17 bases separating them. CDR3 residues: CAWGPGELVNQPQHF. In DNA, the CDR3 is TGTGCCTGGGGTCCTGGGGAACTCGTCAATCAGCCCCAGCATTTT.

There are many counts of this clonotype. The chain has TRBV20-1 and TRBJ2-7, with 9 bases fitting TRBD2. The germline V gene encodes CDR1 DFQATT and CDR2 SNEGSKA (reference sequence). Losses at the gene ends were 0 bases for V and 1 base for J; bases not matched to a gene: 4. The CDR3 is 15 residues long. The CDR3 DNA is TGCAGTGCTAGAGAACTAGCGGGTGTTTCCTACGAGCAGTACTTC. This gives the protein CSARELAGVSYEQYF.

This clonotype has a handful of counts. V is TRBV5-1 and J is TRBJ2-1; D not resolved. The CDR3 loop spans 13 amino acids. Germline-derived CDR1 and CDR2 are SGHRS and YFSETQ. V dropped 4 bases and J dropped 8 bases, with 13 bases sitting between them. CDR3 DNA sequence: TGCGCCAGCAGCCACCCTGAAGGGTATGAGCAGTTCTTC. As protein: CASSHPEGYEQFF.

There are a few counts of this clonotype. The CDR3 coding sequence is TGTGCCAGTAGTAGTGACAGGAATCAGCCCCAGCATTTT. This sequence encodes CASSSDRNQPQHF. The chain has TRBV19 and TRBJ1-5; D may be TRBD1 (6 bases). The CDR3 extends over 13 amino acids. The V end was cut by 4 bases, the J end by 4 bases, with 8 bases between. From germline, CDR1 is LNHDA and CDR2 SQIVND (reference sequence).

This clonotype was recorded a few times. The chain couples TRBV30 to TRBJ1-1, with D hard to call. The CDR3 contains 14 residues. V was shortened by 4 bases and J by 2 bases, with 14 bases between the two germline ends. CDR1 GTSNPN and CDR2 SVGIG come from the germline V gene (reference sequence). The CDR3 DNA follows: TGTGCCTGGAACTTCGCCAGTTTTAACACTGAAGCTTTCTTT. It translates to CAWNFASFNTEAFF.